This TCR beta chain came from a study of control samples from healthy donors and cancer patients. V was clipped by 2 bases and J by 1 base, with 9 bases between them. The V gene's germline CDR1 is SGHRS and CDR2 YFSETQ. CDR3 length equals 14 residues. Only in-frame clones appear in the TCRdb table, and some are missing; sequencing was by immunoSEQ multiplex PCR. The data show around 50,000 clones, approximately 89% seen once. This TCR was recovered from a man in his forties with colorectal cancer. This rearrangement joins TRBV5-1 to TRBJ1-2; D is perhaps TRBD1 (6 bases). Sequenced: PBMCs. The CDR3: CASSFGDINYGYTF. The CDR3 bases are TGCGCCAGCAGCTTCGGGGACATTAACTATGGCTACACCTTC.